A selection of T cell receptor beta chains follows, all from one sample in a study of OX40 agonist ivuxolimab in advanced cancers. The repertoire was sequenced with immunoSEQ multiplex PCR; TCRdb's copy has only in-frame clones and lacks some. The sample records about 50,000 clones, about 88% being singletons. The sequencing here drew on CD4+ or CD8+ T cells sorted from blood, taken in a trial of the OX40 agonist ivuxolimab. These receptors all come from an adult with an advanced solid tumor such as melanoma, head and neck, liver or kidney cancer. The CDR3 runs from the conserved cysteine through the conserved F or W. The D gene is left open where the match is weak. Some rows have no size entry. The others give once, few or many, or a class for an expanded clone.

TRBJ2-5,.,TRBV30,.,TGTGCCTGGAGTGGACGGCCACGTAGGGAGACCCAGTACTTC,CAWSGRPRRETQYF
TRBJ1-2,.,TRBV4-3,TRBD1,TGCGCCAGCAGCCAAGAAGCTGGACAGGGGCCCTATGGCTACACCTTC,CASSQEAGQGPYGYTF
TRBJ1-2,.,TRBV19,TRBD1,TGTGCCAGTAGTGCGGGACAGATCTATGGCTACACCTTC,CASSAGQIYGYTF
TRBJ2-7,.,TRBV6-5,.,TGTGCCAGCAGTACACAGGGTCCCTCCTACGAGCAGTACTTC,CASSTQGPSYEQYF
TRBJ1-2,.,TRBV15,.,TGTGCCACCAGCAGATCCTTGGGAGCCTATGGCTACACCTTC,CATSRSLGAYGYTF
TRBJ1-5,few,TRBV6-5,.,TGTGCCAGCAGAGTCAATAGGGATCAGCCCCAGCATTTT,CASRVNRDQPQHF
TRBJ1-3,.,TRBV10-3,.,TGTGCCATCAGTGAGTCTACGACAGGTTCTGCTGGAAACACCATATATTTT,CAISESTTGSAGNTIYF
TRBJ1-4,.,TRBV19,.,TGTGCCAGTAGCAAAACCGGGACACAGGATGAAAAACTGTTTTTT,CASSKTGTQDEKLFF
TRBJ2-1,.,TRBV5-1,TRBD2,TGCGCCAGCAGCTTTACTAGCGGGGGCTTCCCGTCCTACAATGAGCAGTTCTTC,CASSFTSGGFPSYNEQFF
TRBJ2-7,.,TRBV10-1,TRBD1,TGCGCCAGCAGTGACCACCGGACAGGCCAGCAGTACTTC,CASSDHRTGQQYF
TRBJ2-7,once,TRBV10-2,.,TGCGCCAGCAGTGATGGGAGGCAGTACTTC,CASSDGRQYF
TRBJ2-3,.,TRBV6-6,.,TGTGCCAGCAGAAGGGACTTCACAGATACGCAGTATTTT,CASRRDFTDTQYF
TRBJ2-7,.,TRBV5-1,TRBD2,TGCGCCAGCAGCCGGACTAGCGGGACCTACGAGCAGTACTTC,CASSRTSGTYEQYF
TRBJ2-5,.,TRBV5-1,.,TGCGCCAGCAGCTTGGCCGGAGGGCCCCAAGAGACCCAGTACTTC,CASSLAGGPQETQYF
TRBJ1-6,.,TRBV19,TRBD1,TGTGCCAGTACCTGGGACAGGAGAGATTCACCCCTCCACTTT,CASTWDRRDSPLHF
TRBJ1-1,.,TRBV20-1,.,TGCAGTGCTAGCTTAGGATTTGAAGCTTTCTTT,CSASLGFEAFF
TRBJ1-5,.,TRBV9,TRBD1,TGTGCCAGCAGCGTGGGGACAGGGGGCTATAATCAGCCCCAGCATTTT,CASSVGTGGYNQPQHF
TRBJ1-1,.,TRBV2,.,TGTGCCAGCAGCTTCAGGGAGAACACTGAAGCTTTCTTT,CASSFRENTEAFF
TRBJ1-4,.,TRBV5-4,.,TGTGCCAGCAGCTCCAGTGTGTCAACTAATGAAAAACTGTTTTTT,CASSSSVSTNEKLFF
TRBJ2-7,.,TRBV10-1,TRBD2,TGCGCCAGCTCCCTTAGCGGGTACGAGCAGTACTTC,CASSLSGYEQYF
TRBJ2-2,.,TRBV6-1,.,TGTGCCAGCAACCAGGGGGGGATCGGGGAGCTGTTTTTT,CASNQGGIGELFF
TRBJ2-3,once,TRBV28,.,TGTGCCAGCAGTTTAGTGGGGGGGCCCCCGGCAGATACGCAGTATTTT,CASSLVGGPPADTQYF
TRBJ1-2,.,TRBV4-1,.,TGCGCCAGCAGCCAATTCTCGGGGATGAGAGGCTACACCTTC,CASSQFSGMRGYTF
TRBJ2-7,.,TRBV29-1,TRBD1,TGCAGCGCCTCCGGGACAGGGTCTCGAGAGCAGTACTTC,CSASGTGSREQYF
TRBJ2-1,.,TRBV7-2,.,TGTGCCAGCAGCCGAGGGGAGGTTACCTACAATGAGCAGTTCTTC,CASSRGEVTYNEQFF
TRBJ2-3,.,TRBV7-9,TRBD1,TGTGCCAGCAGCTTCATGGGACAGGCAGCCTTCACAGATACGCAGTATTTT,CASSFMGQAAFTDTQYF
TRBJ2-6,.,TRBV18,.,TGTGCCAGCTCACCAAATACGGCAGGGAGCTCTGGGGCCAACGTCCTGACTTTC,CASSPNTAGSSGANVLTF